The rows below give T cell receptor beta chains drawn from one sample of a study of blood T cell repertoires in COVID-19. This table comes from immunoSEQ multiplex PCR, and its TCRdb copy is limited to in-frame clones, with some not included. The table lists about 180,000 clones, 80% to 85% of them singletons. The specimen sequenced was peripheral blood. Receptors were obtained from a woman between 40 and 55 years old with COVID-19, enrolled during active disease. Each CDR3 is given with its conserved first and last residue. D genes are given only for firm matches. Where a row states a size, it is once, few, many or the class of an expanded clone; other rows omit it.

abundance: NA; d_gene: TRBD1; j_gene: TRBJ2-5; v_gene: TRBV19; CDR3nt: TGTGCCAGTAGCGGCCAGGGGGCAGGAGAGACCCAGTACTTC; CDR3aa: CASSGQGAGETQYF
abundance: NA; d_gene: NA; j_gene: TRBJ1-2; v_gene: TRBV18; CDR3nt: TGTGCCAGCTCACCAAACAGGGAGGGCTACACCTTC; CDR3aa: CASSPNREGYTF
abundance: NA; d_gene: NA; j_gene: TRBJ1-2; v_gene: TRBV23-1; CDR3nt: TGCGCCAGCAGTCCCCCCGCATGCGGGGGGAGGGCCAACTATGGCTACACCTTC; CDR3aa: CASSPPACGGRANYGYTF
abundance: NA; d_gene: NA; j_gene: TRBJ2-7; v_gene: TRBV5-1; CDR3nt: TGCGCCAGCCGGTTCGGGCCGCGGACCAGGGCAGGGCAATCCTACGAGCAGTACTTC; CDR3aa: CASRFGPRTRAGQSYEQYF
abundance: NA; d_gene: TRBD1; j_gene: TRBJ1-2; v_gene: TRBV3-1/TRBV3-2; CDR3nt: TGTGCCAGCAGCCAAGTGGTCAGGGGGCTGGATGGCTACACCTTC; CDR3aa: CASSQVVRGLDGYTF
abundance: NA; d_gene: TRBD1; j_gene: TRBJ1-2; v_gene: TRBV19; CDR3nt: TGTGCCAGTAGTATATTCGGGGACAGGGGCTACTATGGCTACACCTTC; CDR3aa: CASSIFGDRGYYGYTF
abundance: NA; d_gene: NA; j_gene: TRBJ2-7; v_gene: TRBV10-3; CDR3nt: TGTGCCATCAGTCCATCTGCGGGAGTACCCGGAGGGGGATACGAGCAGTACTTC; CDR3aa: CAISPSAGVPGGGYEQYF
abundance: NA; d_gene: NA; j_gene: TRBJ1-3; v_gene: TRBV5-1; CDR3nt: TGCGCCAGCAGCTTGGCCAGCTCTGGAAACACCATATATTTT; CDR3aa: CASSLASSGNTIYF
abundance: NA; d_gene: NA; j_gene: TRBJ2-7; v_gene: TRBV6-5; CDR3nt: TGTGCCAGCAGTACCCAGGCCGGGGTGATCTACGAGCAGTACTTC; CDR3aa: CASSTQAGVIYEQYF
abundance: NA; d_gene: TRBD1; j_gene: TRBJ2-7; v_gene: TRBV19; CDR3nt: TGTGCCAGTAGTCGGGGACAGGCCTACGAGCAGTACTTC; CDR3aa: CASSRGQAYEQYF
abundance: NA; d_gene: NA; j_gene: TRBJ2-7; v_gene: TRBV11-2; CDR3nt: TGTGCCAGCAGCTTGACAGGGGGCCTGGCGGGAGGGGCCTACGAGCAGTACTTC; CDR3aa: CASSLTGGLAGGAYEQYF
abundance: NA; d_gene: TRBD1; j_gene: TRBJ2-5; v_gene: TRBV3-1/TRBV3-2; CDR3nt: TGTGCCAGCAGGTTCTCAGGGGGCGAAGAGACCCAGTACTTC; CDR3aa: CASRFSGGEETQYF
abundance: NA; d_gene: TRBD2; j_gene: TRBJ2-1; v_gene: TRBV27; CDR3nt: TGTGCCAGCGGCCTGGGGGGGGGCTCCTACAATGAGCAGTTCTTC; CDR3aa: CASGLGGGSYNEQFF
abundance: NA; d_gene: NA; j_gene: TRBJ1-2; v_gene: TRBV29-1; CDR3nt: TGCAGCGGGACGCTACAGGGCACTAACTATGGCTACACCTTC; CDR3aa: CSGTLQGTNYGYTF
abundance: once; d_gene: TRBD1; j_gene: TRBJ1-2; v_gene: TRBV11-2; CDR3nt: TGTGCCAGCAGCCGCAGACAGGGGGCCCTCTATGGCTACACCTTC; CDR3aa: CASSRRQGALYGYTF
abundance: NA; d_gene: TRBD1; j_gene: TRBJ1-1; v_gene: TRBV10-1; CDR3nt: TGCGCCAGCAGTGGGACAGGGAGGACTGAAGCTTTCTTT; CDR3aa: CASSGTGRTEAFF
abundance: NA; d_gene: TRBD1; j_gene: TRBJ1-1; v_gene: TRBV5-1; CDR3nt: TGCGCCAGCAGCCAGACCGGGACAGTGAACACTGAAGCTTTCTTT; CDR3aa: CASSQTGTVNTEAFF
abundance: NA; d_gene: NA; j_gene: TRBJ2-7; v_gene: TRBV4-1; CDR3nt: TGCGCCAGCAGCCAAGATCCCCCGACAGGCTCCCTCTACGAGCAGTACTTC; CDR3aa: CASSQDPPTGSLYEQYF